One sample yielded the 30 T cell receptor beta chains listed below, sequenced in a study of T cell responses to AZD1222 COVID-19 vaccine. TCRdb's table, derived via immunoSEQ multiplex PCR, lists solely in-frame clones and lacks some. Here the sample spans some 84,000 clones, over 75% being singletons. This specimen consisted of peripheral blood, obtained on day 0 of AZD1222 vaccination. The source is an adult in good health.

The chain has TRBV5-3 and TRBJ1-4, with D hard to call. TRBV5-3 is labeled an ORF, and its function is uncertain. The CDR3 sequence is 17 residues long. Trimming pared 3 bases from V and 0 bases from J, leaving 15 bases between. CDR3 loop: CARSSRPLCATNEKLFF. The CDR3 region has the DNA TGTGCCAGAAGCTCCCGACCTCTATGTGCAACTAATGAAAAACTGTTTTTT.

The chain recombines TRBV19 with TRBJ2-5; D remains unclear. Trimming removed 4 bases from V and 0 bases from J, with 12 bases in between. This CDR3 contains 15 residues. The germline gives CDR1 LNHDA, CDR2 SQIVND (reference sequence). The CDR3 DNA follows: TGTGCCAGTAGTACGACGTCTTGGAACCAAGAGACCCAGTACTTC. Amino acid sequence: CASSTTSWNQETQYF.

The V call is TRBV28, the J call TRBJ1-2, with 7 bases aligning to TRBD1. With 6 bases clipped from V and 5 bases from J, the junction kept 12 bases outside the gene matches. The CDR3 is made up of 15 amino acids. Germline-derived CDR1 and CDR2 are MDHEN and SYDVKM. CDR3 amino acids: CASSQPGQSWYGYTF. CDR3 bases: TGTGCCAGCAGCCAACCGGGACAGTCTTGGTATGGCTACACCTTC.

The chain links TRBV7-2 to TRBJ2-5; the D gene is possibly TRBD2 (5 bases). Germline CDR1 is SGHTA and CDR2 is FQGNSA. V was pared by 1 base and J by 1 base, with 10 bases between. The length of the CDR3 is 15 residues. In DNA form, the CDR3 reads TGTGCCAGCAGCTTAGTCGACTACCCCCAAGAGACCCAGTACTTC. The encoded protein is CASSLVDYPQETQYF.

CDR3 amino acids: CASSLNRVYEQYF. For the CDR3, the DNA is TGTGCCAGCAGTTTAAACAGGGTCTACGAGCAGTACTTC. The chain recombines TRBV27 with TRBJ2-7; D is perhaps TRBD1 (6 bases). This CDR3 is 13 amino acids long. Germline CDR1 reads MNHEY; CDR2 reads SMNVEV (reference sequence). V was shortened by 2 bases and J by 3 bases, with 8 bases between the two germline ends.

The J gene is TRBJ2-3, the V gene TRBV2; D is perhaps TRBD1 (6 bases). Trimming took 6 bases from V and 8 from J, leaving 21 bases between them. There are 15 residues in the CDR3. Germline-derived CDR1 and CDR2 are SNHLY and FYNNEI. The CDR3 nucleotides are TGTGCCAGCAGCGAGACCACAGGGCATGGTATTACGCAGTATTTT. Residues: CASSETTGHGITQYF. Variable domain in full (rest from reference TRBV2 and TRBJ2-3): EPEVTQTPSHQVTQMGQEVILRCVPISNHLYFYWYRQILGQKVEFLVSFYNNEISEKSEIFDDQFSVERPDGSNFTLKIRSTKLEDSAMYFCASSETTGHGITQYFGPGTRLTVL.

The J gene is TRBJ2-2, the V gene TRBV11-2, with D perhaps being TRBD1 or TRBD2 (5 bases each). Germline V CDR1 and CDR2: SGHAT, FQNNGV. This CDR3 comprises 16 residues. The V end lost 4 bases, the J end lost 6 bases, and 18 bases lay between the germline ends. The CDR3, as DNA: TGTGCCAGCAGCTCCGTGAGGGGCTTGGGATCCGGGGAGCTGTTTTTT. It translates to CASSSVRGLGSGELFF.

The CDR3 region is CATSERDRAGRGGYGYTF. The CDR3 coding sequence is TGTGCCACCAGTGAACGGGACAGGGCGGGAAGGGGCGGCTATGGCTACACCTTC. This chain joins TRBV24-1 and TRBJ1-2; TRBD1 matches 9 bases. CDR3 length: 18 amino acids. Germline V gene sequence: CDR1 KGHDR, CDR2 SFDVKD. With 4 bases clipped from V and 4 bases from J, the junction kept 15 bases outside the gene matches.

This clone appeared a single time. This chain joins TRBV3-1 (or the pseudogene TRBV3-2) and TRBJ2-7; D gene uncertain. V shed 4 bases and J shed 2 bases, with 12 bases lying between them. Looked up from germline, CDR1 is LGHDT and CDR2 is YNNKEL (reference sequence). This CDR3 region has 14 residues. The CDR3 here is CASSPGPGAYEQYF. DNA of the CDR3: TGTGCCAGCAGCCCCGGCCCAGGAGCCTACGAGCAGTACTTC.

This clone appeared a single time. The genes are TRBV6-6 and TRBJ1-3; possibly TRBD1 for D (5 bases). This CDR3 spans 16 amino acids. V was trimmed by 2 bases and J by 2 bases, leaving 13 bases between them. Germline values: CDR1 MNHNY, CDR2 SVGAGI (reference sequence). The CDR3 DNA is TGTGCCAGCAGTTACCCTGGCAGGGTGCCTGGAAACACCATATATTTT. Protein: CASSYPGRVPGNTIYF.

The genes are TRBV2 and TRBJ1-5, with D unresolved. The CDR3 is made up of 14 amino acids. The V gene's germline CDR1 is SNHLY and CDR2 FYNNEI. V lost 4 bases and J 5 bases, leaving 12 bases between the germline ends. CDR3 DNA sequence: TGTGCCAGCAGTGGTTGGGGAGCGGATCAGCCCCAGCATTTT. It encodes CASSGWGADQPQHF.

In its sample, this clone was seen once. The gene calls are TRBV19 and TRBJ2-1, with 7 bases aligning to TRBD2. There are 13 residues in the CDR3. V was clipped by 4 bases and J by 8 bases; unmatched bases: 5. Germline lookup yields CDR1 LNHDA and CDR2 SQIVND (reference sequence). The CDR3 nucleotides read TGTGCCAGTAGTAAGCGGGGCGGGTATGAGCAGTTCTTC. Protein: CASSKRGGYEQFF.

The chain joins TRBV28 to TRBJ2-3; a weak D match, TRBD2 (5 bases). The CDR3 has 11 amino acids. The germline V gene has CDR1 MDHEN and CDR2 SYDVKM. Trimming left V 4 bases short and J 9 bases short, with 8 bases between. The CDR3 nucleotides read TGTGCCAGCAGTTACGGAGGAACGCAGTATTTT. Its translation: CASSYGGTQYF.

The chain has TRBV29-1 and TRBJ2-2; D unresolved. This CDR3 has 14 residues. Germline V gene data show CDR1 as SQVTM and CDR2 as ANQGSEA. V dropped 0 bases and J dropped 5 bases, with 10 bases sitting between them. CDR3 sequence reads: CSVEDRQTTGELFF. CDR3 DNA sequence: TGCAGCGTTGAAGATCGTCAGACAACCGGGGAGCTGTTTTTT.

The chain uses TRBV5-6 and TRBJ2-3; TRBD2 matches at 7 bases. CDR1 SGHDT and CDR2 YYEEEE come from the germline V gene. The CDR3 loop spans 16 amino acids. The J segment lost 2 bases and the V segment lost 5 bases, leaving 11 bases of the junction unmatched. The CDR3 is CASSRRGVRDTDTQYF. The DNA of the CDR3 is TGTGCCAGCAGTAGACGGGGGGTAAGGGACACAGATACGCAGTATTTT.

This rearrangement joins TRBV2 to TRBJ1-1; unclear D gene. The CDR3 consists of 15 residues. The V gene lost 8 bases and the J gene lost 0 bases, with 16 bases spanning the gap. CDR1 and CDR2 from the germline V gene are SNHLY and FYNNEI. The CDR3 bases are TGTGCCAGCCTCCCGGACGCTTCGATGAACACTGAAGCTTTCTTT. The encoded protein is CASLPDASMNTEAFF.

This chain uses TRBV2 with TRBJ1-2; no clear D. Trimming removed 5 bases at V and 1 base at J, with 5 bases between. CDR1 and CDR2 from the germline V gene are SNHLY and FYNNEI. The CDR3 consists of 12 residues. Here the CDR3 reads CASSPNNYGYTF. Here the CDR3 DNA reads TGTGCCAGCAGTCCTAATAACTATGGCTACACCTTC. Complete variable domain (other parts from reference TRBV2 and TRBJ1-2): EPEVTQTPSHQVTQMGQEVILRCVPISNHLYFYWYRQILGQKVEFLVSFYNNEISEKSEIFDDQFSVERPDGSNFTLKIRSTKLEDSAMYFCASSPNNYGYTFGSGTRLTVV.

The chain couples TRBV6-6 to TRBJ1-2; TRBD1 agrees at 7 bases. Trimming at V came to 5 bases and at J to 6 bases, leaving 18 bases not matched to a gene. Germline CDR1 and CDR2: MNHNY and SVGAGI (reference sequence). The CDR3 extends over 17 amino acids. CDR3 DNA: TGTGCCAGCAGTCCTAAAAGCAGACAGGGTTGGGGCGATGGCTACACCTTC. Its translation: CASSPKSRQGWGDGYTF.

This chain connects TRBV11-2 to TRBJ1-2, with 9 positions matching TRBD1. The V gene end was trimmed by 4 bases and the J gene end by 4 bases; junction bases not matched to a gene: 13. This CDR3 is built from 17 residues. In germline, CDR1 is SGHAT, CDR2 FQNNGV. CDR3 in amino acids: CASSWGEDRGKGYGYTF. The CDR3 bases are TGTGCCAGCAGCTGGGGTGAGGACAGGGGAAAGGGCTATGGCTACACCTTC.

The J gene is TRBJ2-7, the V gene TRBV20-1; D not resolved. The CDR3 is 10 amino acids. In germline, CDR1 is DFQATT, CDR2 SNEGSKA (reference sequence). V was trimmed by 6 bases and J by 4 bases, leaving 7 bases between them. CDR3 in amino acids: CSAISYEQYF. For the CDR3, the DNA is TGCAGTGCGATTTCATACGAGCAGTACTTC.

This clone came up many times. V gene TRBV5-1 combines with J gene TRBJ2-7, with 12 positions matching TRBD1. CDR1 is SGHRS and CDR2 is YFSETQ in the germline V gene. The junction had 5 bases not matched to a gene; V was cut back by 4 bases and J by 6 bases. The CDR3 runs to 14 residues. CDR3 DNA: TGCGCCAGCAGCCCGGGGACAGGGGGCGGCGAGCAGTACTTC. It codes for CASSPGTGGGEQYF.

This clone is a singleton in its sample. This rearrangement joins TRBV6-5 to TRBJ2-1; D unclear. This CDR3 is 14 amino acids long. Between the trimmed V and J ends, which lost 4 bases and 1 base, there was a span of 8 bases. Germline CDR1 reads MNHEY; CDR2 reads SVGAGI. CDR3 region: CASSSLGSYNEQFF. CDR3 DNA: TGTGCCAGCAGTTCCTTGGGGTCCTACAATGAGCAGTTCTTC.

The chain links TRBV9 to TRBJ2-5; 7 bases are a match to TRBD2. J lost 2 bases, V lost 1 base, and 5 bases had no gene match. The CDR3 extends over 15 amino acids. Germline V lookup: CDR1 SGDLS, CDR2 YYNGEE. This CDR3 reads CASSVRGTKQETQYF. The CDR3 coding sequence is TGTGCCAGCAGCGTACGCGGGACTAAACAAGAGACCCAGTACTTC.

This chain connects TRBV9 to TRBJ1-2; D not certain. The ends were cut back, 3 bases at V and 4 bases at J, with 13 bases in the middle. This CDR3 comprises 14 residues. Germline-derived CDR1 and CDR2 are SGDLS and YYNGEE. CDR3 residues: CASSAPGRIYGYTF. The CDR3 DNA sequence: TGTGCCAGCAGCGCCCCCGGGAGGATCTATGGCTACACCTTC.

The chain recombines TRBV10-2 with TRBJ2-1; TRBD2 aligns across 10 bases. Looked up from germline, CDR1 is WSHSY and CDR2 is SAAADI. The V and J ends lost 10 bases and 10 bases, in that order; junction bases with no gene match: 16. The CDR3 totals 15 residues. CDR3 loop: CATSYLLAGDGEQFF. The CDR3 nucleotides are TGCGCCACCTCATATCTTCTAGCGGGAGATGGGGAGCAGTTCTTC.

This clone was detected once. This rearrangement joins TRBV11-3 to TRBJ2-2; TRBD2 matches 10 bases. The junction had 5 bases not matched to a gene; V was cut back by 6 bases and J by 1 base. Germline V gene sequence: CDR1 SGHNT, CDR2 YENEEA. This CDR3 region has 16 residues. The CDR3 bases are TGTGCCAGCAGGCGTACTAGCGGGGTGAACACCGGGGAGCTGTTTTTT. This codes for CASRRTSGVNTGELFF.

This chain joins TRBV2 and TRBJ2-3; D is undetermined. Germline V lookup: CDR1 SNHLY, CDR2 FYNNEI. CDR3 length equals 15 residues. V lost 6 bases and J lost 0, with 13 bases in between. CDR3 residues: CASSRLRSSTDTQYF. CDR3 coding DNA: TGTGCCAGCAGCCGCCTTCGATCTAGCACAGATACGCAGTATTTT. The whole variable domain, filled in from reference TRBV2 and TRBJ2-3, reads EPEVTQTPSHQVTQMGQEVILRCVPISNHLYFYWYRQILGQKVEFLVSFYNNEISEKSEIFDDQFSVERPDGSNFTLKIRSTKLEDSAMYFCASSRLRSSTDTQYFGPGTRLTVL.

The V and J genes are TRBV2 and TRBJ1-2, with 11 bases fitting TRBD1. Unmatched junction bases numbered 6, after V lost 6 bases and J lost 0 bases. CDR1 is SNHLY, CDR2 FYNNEI, per germline. The CDR3 runs to 16 residues. CDR3 sequence: CASRRDRGWSNYGYTF. CDR3 nucleotide sequence: TGTGCCAGCAGACGGGACAGGGGGTGGTCTAACTATGGCTACACCTTC.

The chain carries TRBV6-6 and TRBJ1-3; D gene uncertain. The CDR3 runs to 18 residues. Germline V CDR1 and CDR2: MNHNY, SVGAGI (reference sequence). Trimming pared 5 bases from V and 0 bases from J, leaving 20 bases between. The CDR3 DNA sequence: TGTGCCAGCAGTCCGGTACATTCCTTTCAGAGCTCTGGAAACACCATATATTTT. As protein: CASSPVHSFQSSGNTIYF.

This clone showed up just a few times. The CDR3 reads CASSSTHTNTEAFF. In DNA form, the CDR3 reads TGTGCCAGCAGCTCTACCCACACGAACACTGAAGCTTTCTTT. The chain employs TRBV7-9 and TRBJ1-1; D gene ambiguous. Germline CDR1 SEHNR, CDR2 FQNEAQ (reference sequence). The V end was cut by 4 bases, the J end by 1 base, with 10 bases between. CDR3 length equals 14 residues. Looking up the rest from reference TRBV7-9 and TRBJ1-1 gives the full variable domain: DTGVSQNPRHKITKRGQNVTFRCDPISEHNRLYWYRQTLGQGPEFLTYFQNEAQLEKSRLLSDRFSAERPKGSFSTLEIQRTEQGDSAMYLCASSSTHTNTEAFFGQGTRLTVV.